This TCR beta chain was obtained from a study of T cell responses to AZD1222 COVID-19 vaccine. General study points: The study sampled repertoires only after the peak T cell response.

The V gene lost 3 bases and the J gene lost 0 bases, with 11 bases spanning the gap. Per germline, CDR1 MGHRA and CDR2 YSYEKL. The CDR3 extends over 16 amino acids. The assay was immunoSEQ multiplex PCR, and TCRdb's table has in-frame clones only and misses some. The sample holds roughly 150,000 clones; about 87% are singletons and the top ten take under 3.5%. Worth noting for this clone: Its antigen remains unknown.

The material was peripheral blood, obtained on day 0 of MenACWY control vaccination. The sequence was collected from an adult in good health. The V call is TRBV4-1, the J call TRBJ1-4, with D unclear. The CDR3 reads CASSQTSSATNEKLFF. The CDR3, as DNA: TGCGCCAGCAGCCAGACCAGTTCTGCAACTAATGAAAAACTGTTTTTT.